These 9 T cell receptor beta chains originate from one sample sequenced in a study of control samples from healthy donors and cancer patients. Profiling relied on immunoSEQ multiplex PCR, and the TCRdb table lists in-frame clones only, not all of them. Here the sample spans 120,000 or so clones, 70% to 90% being singletons. The specimen sequenced was blood. These receptors were obtained from a man aged 60 to 69 in good health.

This chain joins TRBV29-1 and TRBJ2-1; 9 bases line up with TRBD1. The V and J ends lost 4 bases and 4 bases, in that order; junction bases with no gene match: 8. Germline CDR1 reads SQVTM; CDR2 reads ANQGSEA. The CDR3 consists of 15 residues. The CDR3 sequence: CSVGHTGGVYNEQFF. In DNA form, the CDR3 reads TGCAGCGTTGGACACACAGGGGGCGTTTACAATGAGCAGTTCTTC.

The rearrangement joins TRBV10-3 to TRBJ2-7, with D uncertain. There are 13 residues in the CDR3. Germline CDR1 ENHRY, CDR2 SYGVKD. V gave up 7 bases and J gave up 3 bases, with 13 bases separating them. The CDR3 sequence: CAINSPTSYEQYF. The CDR3 DNA sequence: TGTGCCATCAATAGCCCGACGAGCTACGAGCAGTACTTC.

The chain has TRBV5-1 and TRBJ1-4; the match to TRBD1 covers 8 bases. Per germline, CDR1 SGHRS and CDR2 YFSETQ. The CDR3 contains 15 residues. The V segment lost 4 bases and the J segment 3 bases; nucleotides outside the gene matches: 5. CDR3 bases: TGCGCCAGCAGCCAACACAGGGGGGCTAATGAAAAACTGTTTTTT. Translated: CASSQHRGANEKLFF.

The V and J genes are TRBV5-1 and TRBJ1-3, with 7 nucleotides matching TRBD1. The CDR3 contains 17 residues. Trimming cost V 0 bases and J 2 bases; bases outside gene matches: 8. The germline CDR1 and CDR2 sequences are SGHRS and YFSETQ. The CDR3 DNA reads TGCGCCAGCAGCTTGGCTACGACAGGGATAACTGGAAACACCATATATTTT. Residues: CASSLATTGITGNTIYF.

The V call is TRBV7-8, the J call TRBJ1-5; D is perhaps TRBD1 (6 bases). The germline gives CDR1 SGHVS, CDR2 FQNEAQ. V lost 5 bases and J lost 4, with 12 bases in between. CDR3 size: 14 residues. This chain's CDR3 is CASSARGGNQPQHF. CDR3 in DNA: TGTGCCAGCAGCGCCAGGGGAGGTAATCAGCCCCAGCATTTT.

This clone was seen a few times. This sequence joins TRBV28 and TRBJ1-5, with D possibly TRBD1 on 5 matching bases. With 4 bases removed from V and 5 bases from J, the gap between germline ends came to 15 bases. The germline gives CDR1 MDHEN, CDR2 SYDVKM. The CDR3 extends over 15 amino acids. The CDR3 region is CASSSQRGAHQPQHF. In DNA, the CDR3 is TGTGCCAGCAGTTCTCAACGTGGGGCACATCAGCCCCAGCATTTT.

The V gene is TRBV6-5, the J gene TRBJ2-7; D not resolved. The germline V gene encodes CDR1 MNHEY and CDR2 SVGAGI. The CDR3 extends over 15 amino acids. The V and J ends lost 3 bases and 0 bases respectively, with 12 bases between them. The chain's CDR3 is CASSYGLGISYEQYF. In DNA form, the CDR3 reads TGTGCCAGCAGTTATGGTTTGGGTATCTCCTACGAGCAGTACTTC.

This chain links TRBV18 with TRBJ1-2, with 7 positions matching TRBD1. In germline, CDR1 is KGHSH, CDR2 LQKENI. The V segment lost 3 bases and the J segment 1 base; nucleotides outside the gene matches: 8. The CDR3 is 16 amino acids. CDR3 in DNA: TGTGCCAGCTCACCCGGGACAGAGATCCGTAACTATGGCTACACCTTC. Its translation: CASSPGTEIRNYGYTF. The full variable domain, in which reference TRBV18 and TRBJ1-2 provide the parts outside the CDR3, is NAGVMQNPRHLVRRRGQEARLRCSPMKGHSHVYWYRQLPEEGLKFMVYLQKENIIDESGMPKERFSAEFPKEGPSILRIQQVVRGDSAAYFCASSPGTEIRNYGYTFGSGTRLTVV.

J is TRBJ1-5 and V is TRBV5-1, with a possible D match to TRBD1 (6 bases). The ends were cut back, 2 bases at V and 7 bases at J, with 16 bases in the middle. The CDR3 contains 15 residues. From germline, CDR1 is SGHRS and CDR2 YFSETQ. CDR3 protein: CASSLNDRTGQPQHF. DNA for the CDR3: TGCGCCAGCAGCTTAAACGACAGGACGGGGCAGCCCCAGCATTTT.